What follows is one T cell receptor beta chain and its context. What it recognizes is unknown. In germline, CDR1 is MGHRA, CDR2 YSYEKL. There are 14 residues in the CDR3. The V end was cut by 1 base, the J end by 4 bases, with 11 bases between. This sample is part of a study of shared clonotypes between healthy human individuals. General study points: It was expected that sequencing depth would affect clonotype sharing among donors.

Positive CCR7 selection of CD45RO-negative cells yielded the naive CD8 cells, and terminally differentiated effector memory CD45RA+ cells were excluded. The assay used deep level. Using approximately 200 ng DNA, 30,000 or so T cell genomes, the sorted-subset replicate PCRs were run. Profiling relied on immunoSEQ multiplex PCR, and the TCRdb table lists in-frame clones only, not all of them. The table lists millions of clones, about 95% of them singletons, with 0.9% to 1.4% in the top ten. The chain uses TRBV4-1 and TRBJ2-7; D is perhaps TRBD2 (5 bases). The receptor comes from a man younger than 35 in good health. Sequencing was performed on naive CD8+ T cells sorted from blood. CDR3 in DNA: TGCGCCAGCAGCCAAGTTACAGAGGGTTACGAGCAGTACTTC. Amino acids: CASSQVTEGYEQYF.